The 28 T cell receptor beta chains in this list originate from one sample, sequenced in a study of T cells in Graves' hyperthyroidism and ophthalmopathy. Template material for amplifying TCR beta CDR3 regions consisted of RNA transcripts. A first-round RT-PCR of the TCR CDR3 used the HTBI primer set. TCRdb recomputed calls from the multiplex PCR reads with MiXCR, one row per CDR3 protein. The sample shows approximately 740,000 distinct CDR3 sequences, about 15% of them seen only once. Input material: blood. Receptors were obtained from a woman between 18 and 29 years old with Graves' hyperthyroidism.

This clonotype was counted at least ten times. J is TRBJ2-7 and V is TRBV12-3 or TRBV12-4; no clear D. V was shortened by 6 bases and J by 0 bases, with 12 bases between the two germline ends. This CDR3 has 14 residues. The CDR3 DNA reads as TGTGCCAGCAGCCGCGGTTTTAGCTCCTACGAGCAGTACTTC. It yields the protein CASSRGFSSYEQYF.

V gene TRBV5-4 combines with J gene TRBJ2-1; possibly TRBD1 or TRBD2 for D (5 bases each). The ends were cut back, 4 bases at V and 4 bases at J, with 15 bases in the middle. Per germline, CDR1 SGHNT and CDR2 YYREEE (reference sequence). The CDR3 runs 15 residues. The CDR3 sequence is CASSPGRDGYNEQFF. For the CDR3, the DNA is TGTGCCAGCAGCCCCGGCCGGGACGGGTACAATGAGCAGTTCTTC.

The chain joins TRBV9 to TRBJ1-5, with unresolved D. The length of the CDR3 is 15 residues. Germline assignment: CDR1 SGDLS and CDR2 YYNGEE. V lost 0 bases, J lost 0 bases, and 7 bases lay in between. DNA for the CDR3: TGTGCCAGCAGCGTAGGAAGTCATAGCAATCAGCCCCAGCATTTT. Translated: CASSVGSHSNQPQHF.

The rearrangement links TRBV7-3 to TRBJ1-2; perhaps TRBD1 as D (6 bases). Trimming removed 5 bases at V and 4 bases at J, with 17 bases between. Germline V gives CDR1 SGHTA, CDR2 FQGTGA. This CDR3 is 15 amino acids long. CDR3 DNA sequence: TGTGCCAGCAGCCCAACACAGGGTTCGCGCTATGGCTACACCTTC. Residues: CASSPTQGSRYGYTF. The full variable domain, rest sourced from reference TRBV7-3 and TRBJ1-2, is GAGVSQTPSNKVTEKGKYVELRCDPISGHTALYWYRQSLGQGPEFLIYFQGTGAADDSGLPNDRFFAVRPEGSVSTLKIQRTERGDSAVYLCASSPTQGSRYGYTFGSGTRLTVV.

The table lists this clonotype with a few counts. The rearrangement links TRBV12-3 or TRBV12-4 to TRBJ2-7; 7 bases are a match to TRBD1. V gave up 4 bases and J gave up 4 bases; unmatched junction bases: 13. The length of the CDR3 is 16 residues. The CDR3 DNA reads as TGTGCCAGCAGTTCGGACAGGACATTCCACAATTACGAGCAGTACTTC. Protein sequence: CASSSDRTFHNYEQYF.

The V call is TRBV5-4, the J call TRBJ2-1; D unclear. Germline lookup yields CDR1 SGHNT and CDR2 YYREEE (reference sequence). The V and J ends lost 3 bases and 5 bases respectively, with 12 bases between them. The CDR3 spans 14 residues. CDR3 in amino acids: CASSSKVGNNEQFF. In DNA, the CDR3 is TGTGCCAGCAGCTCAAAAGTGGGAAACAATGAGCAGTTCTTC.

Points on this clonotype: A read error may be the cause here, since a much bigger clone is one base away. This rearrangement joins TRBV6-1 to TRBJ2-1; tentatively, D is TRBD2 (5 bases). The germline CDR1 and CDR2 sequences are MNHNS and SASEGT. CDR3 length equals 12 residues. V shed 8 bases and J shed 4 bases, with 9 bases lying between them. CDR3 nucleotides: TGTGCCAGCTGGGAGCGGTACAATGAGCAGTTCTTC. Translating it yields CASWERYNEQFF.

This clonotype was seen a handful of times. This rearrangement joins TRBV7-2 to TRBJ2-7; 7 bases are shared with TRBD2. The CDR3 is 15 residues long. Germline CDR1 SGHTA, CDR2 FQGNSA. After removal of 4 bases from V and 4 bases from J, the junction contained 10 bases not matched to a gene. The CDR3 region is CASSWDAGVSYEQYF. CDR3 DNA: TGTGCCAGCAGCTGGGATGCGGGAGTGTCTTACGAGCAGTACTTC.

CDR3: CASSDPGGGARTEAFF. DNA of the CDR3: TGTGCCAGCAGTGATCCTGGGGGGGGGGCGCGGACTGAAGCTTTCTTT. The chain links TRBV6-1 to TRBJ1-1, with a possible D match to TRBD1 (6 bases). Germline V gives CDR1 MNHNS, CDR2 SASEGT. CDR3 length: 16 residues. Trimming stripped 3 bases from V and 5 bases from J, with 19 bases between.

This clonotype came up a few times. The chain links TRBV5-1 to TRBJ2-5; D remains ambiguous. V gave up 4 bases and J gave up 0 bases, with 4 bases separating them. Germline CDR1 SGHRS, CDR2 YFSETQ. The CDR3 loop spans 12 amino acids. The CDR3 is CASSRHQETQYF. The CDR3 nucleotides are TGCGCCAGCAGCCGCCACCAAGAGACCCAGTACTTC.

In this sample, this clonotype turned up many times. The chain uses TRBV28 and TRBJ2-3, with D uncertain. V shed 2 bases and J shed 9 bases, with 15 bases lying between them. This CDR3 is built from 14 residues. Germline values: CDR1 MDHEN, CDR2 SYDVKM. The CDR3 DNA sequence: TGTGCCAGCAGTTTACCCATCCGGGCGGCCACGCAGTATTTT. It is translated as CASSLPIRAATQYF. The full variable domain, rest sourced from reference TRBV28 and TRBJ2-3, is DVKVTQSSRYLVKRTGEKVFLECVQDMDHENMFWYRQDPGLGLRLIYFSYDVKMKEKGDIPEGYSVSREKKERFSLILESASTNQTSMYLCASSLPIRAATQYFGPGTRLTVL.

A word on this clonotype: Relative to the germline gene, one junction end is altered; a read error may explain this. The genes are TRBV6-5 and TRBJ1-5; no definite D call. This CDR3 is built from 14 residues. Germline lookup yields CDR1 MNHEY and CDR2 SVGAGI. In nucleotides, the CDR3 is TGTGCCAGCAGTTACTCTTTTAGCAGTCAGCCCCAGCATTTT. Its translation: CASSYSFSSQPQHF.

This clonotype was found many times. This sequence joins TRBV15 and TRBJ1-1; D call uncertain. V was pared by 5 bases and J by 8 bases, with 15 bases between. The CDR3 is made up of 13 amino acids. Germline V gene data show CDR1 as LNHNV and CDR2 as YYDKDF (reference sequence). CDR3 protein: CATSPSNYIEAFF. The CDR3 DNA reads as TGTGCCACCAGCCCTTCTAACTACATCGAAGCTTTCTTT.

This clonotype has only a few counts. In DNA, the CDR3 is TGCAGTGCCGGATCGGGACAACAAAGAGGCACCGGGGAGCTGTTTTTT. Protein sequence: CSAGSGQQRGTGELFF. V usage is TRBV20-1 and J usage is TRBJ2-2; a weak D match, TRBD1 (6 bases). V lost 6 bases, J lost 4 bases, and 21 bases lay in between. The CDR3 loop spans 16 amino acids. CDR1 and CDR2 from the germline V gene are DFQATT and SNEGSKA (reference sequence).

This clonotype was detected ten times or more. The J gene is TRBJ2-3, the V gene TRBV20-1; the match to TRBD2 covers 13 bases. The CDR3 is made up of 15 amino acids. Losses at the gene ends were 5 bases for V and 5 bases for J; bases not matched to a gene: 7. CDR1 and CDR2 (germline): DFQATT, SNEGSKA (reference sequence). CDR3 loop: CSAEGLAGSEDTQYF. Written as DNA, the CDR3 is TGCAGTGCTGAGGGACTAGCGGGATCGGAAGATACGCAGTATTTT.

This clonotype has just a few counts. This chain links TRBV25-1 with TRBJ2-1; 10 bases match TRBD2. Unmatched junction bases numbered 18, after V lost 2 bases and J lost 8 bases. CDR1 and CDR2 from the germline V gene are MGHDK and SYGVNS. This CDR3 is built from 19 residues. As DNA, the CDR3 is TGTGCCAGCAGTGAAAGTGGCGGGACTAGCGCTGTTTCTTTCGATGAGCAGTTCTTC. It codes for CASSESGGTSAVSFDEQFF.

This clonotype was seen only a few times. The CDR3 loop is CASSMRGDGYTF. CDR3 nucleotide sequence: TGTGCCAGTAGTATGAGGGGTGATGGCTACACCTTC. The chain links TRBV19 to TRBJ1-2, with D perhaps TRBD1 (5 bases). The CDR3 consists of 12 residues. Germline-derived CDR1 and CDR2 are LNHDA and SQIVND (reference sequence). Trimming shortened V by 3 bases and J by 6 bases, and 8 bases separated the two germline ends.

This clonotype has only a few counts. This chain connects TRBV7-9 to TRBJ2-5; TRBD2 might be the D (5 bases). The V end lost 2 bases, the J end lost 3 bases, and 10 bases lay between the germline ends. The length of the CDR3 is 14 residues. CDR1 and CDR2 from the germline V gene are SEHNR and FQNEAQ (reference sequence). The CDR3 region has the DNA TGTGCCAGCAGCTTACGTCTAGCAAAAGAGACCCAGTACTTC. Its protein is CASSLRLAKETQYF.

The table lists this clonotype with many counts. V gene TRBV18 combines with J gene TRBJ1-5, with TRBD1 matching 7 bases. This CDR3 has 15 amino acids. V was clipped by 5 bases and J by 6 bases; unmatched bases: 10. The germline CDR1 and CDR2 sequences are KGHSH and LQKENI. CDR3 bases: TGTGCCAGCTCAGGGTTACAGGGGAAAGGTCAGCCCCAGCATTTT. As protein: CASSGLQGKGQPQHF. Looking up the rest from reference TRBV18 and TRBJ1-5 gives the full variable domain: NAGVMQNPRHLVRRRGQEARLRCSPMKGHSHVYWYRQLPEEGLKFMVYLQKENIIDESGMPKERFSAEFPKEGPSILRIQQVVRGDSAAYFCASSGLQGKGQPQHFGDGTRLSIL.

The chain joins TRBV14 to TRBJ2-7; TRBD1 agrees at 9 bases. J lost 4 bases, V lost 1 base, and 11 bases had no gene match. Per the germline V gene, CDR1 is SGHDN and CDR2 is FVKESK. The CDR3 runs 17 residues. The CDR3 bases are TGTGCCAGCAGCCAAGGCACAGGGACAGGGAGTCGGTACGAGCAGTACTTC. Its translation is CASSQGTGTGSRYEQYF.

The chain recombines TRBV19 with TRBJ1-1; maybe TRBD1 (6 bases). Trimming removed 5 bases at V and 1 base at J, with 17 bases between. This CDR3 is 16 amino acids long. Per the germline V gene, CDR1 is LNHDA and CDR2 is SQIVND (reference sequence). The CDR3 loop reads CASSVLAGERNTEAFF. CDR3 sequence (DNA): TGTGCCAGTAGTGTGCTGGCAGGGGAGAGGAACACTGAAGCTTTCTTT.

In its sample, this clonotype was seen many times. The CDR3 region has the DNA TGTGCCAGCAGCGAAAGGGGCCAGATGGGAGATACGCAGTATTTT. Its protein is CASSERGQMGDTQYF. This chain connects TRBV12-3 or TRBV12-4 to TRBJ2-3; possibly TRBD1 for D (5 bases). V lost 6 bases and J lost 5, with 18 bases in between. The CDR3 sequence is 15 residues long.

This clonotype has only a few counts. Germline and junction disagree at one end, which may indicate a read error. The chain is built from TRBV2 and TRBJ2-2, with TRBD2 matching over 7 bases. Germline CDR1 and CDR2: SNHLY and FYNNEI. The CDR3 totals 15 residues. As DNA, the CDR3 is TGTGCCAGCAGAGAAGCGGGACGGAACACCGGGGAGCTGTTTTTT. Its protein product is CASREAGRNTGELFF. Drawing the rest from reference TRBV2 and TRBJ2-2, the complete variable domain is EPEVTQTPSHQVTQMGQEVILRCVPISNHLYFYWYRQILGQKVEFLVSFYNNEISEKSEIFDDQFSVERPDGSNFTLKIRSTKLEDSAMYFCASREAGRNTGELFFGEGSRLTVL.

In this sample, this clonotype turned up many times. V gene TRBV20-1 combines with J gene TRBJ1-5; 7 bases are shared with TRBD1. V gave up 3 bases and J gave up 7 bases; unmatched junction bases: 9. Germline V CDR1 and CDR2: DFQATT, SNEGSKA (reference sequence). The length of the CDR3 is 14 residues. This CDR3 is CSASRTGARQPQHF. The CDR3 DNA follows: TGCAGTGCTAGCCGAACAGGGGCCAGGCAGCCCCAGCATTTT.

There are many counts of this clonotype. V usage is TRBV20-1 and J usage is TRBJ2-5; TRBD1 aligns across 7 bases. The V and J ends lost 3 bases and 1 base, in that order; junction bases with no gene match: 5. Germline loops: CDR1 DFQATT, CDR2 SNEGSKA (reference sequence). This CDR3 contains 14 residues. The DNA for the CDR3 is TGCAGTGCTAGGAGGGGGCGCGGCCAAGAGACCCAGTACTTC. This codes for CSARRGRGQETQYF.

This clonotype was detected many times. The chain links TRBV27 to TRBJ2-3, with TRBD2 matching 7 bases. The CDR3 runs 16 residues. Germline trimming cut 3 bases from V and 0 bases from J; bases unmatched to any gene: 6. The germline CDR1 and CDR2 sequences are MNHEY and SMNVEV (reference sequence). In DNA, the CDR3 is TGTGCCAGCAGTTTCAGACTAGCTGTTAGCACAGATACGCAGTATTTT. This gives the protein CASSFRLAVSTDTQYF.

This clonotype came up a few times. The V and J genes are TRBV15 and TRBJ2-3; D perhaps matches TRBD1 (5 bases). There are 15 residues in the CDR3. The V gene lost 5 bases and the J gene lost 5 bases, with 17 bases spanning the gap. Germline loops: CDR1 LNHNV, CDR2 YYDKDF (reference sequence). This CDR3 reads CATSPGDSREDTQYF. CDR3 nucleotide sequence: TGTGCCACCAGCCCCGGAGATTCCAGGGAAGATACGCAGTATTTT.

In regard to this clonotype: One end of the junction does not line up with germline, which may come from a read error. V and J are TRBV7-3 and TRBJ2-3, with D perhaps TRBD1 (5 bases). Germline CDR1 reads SGHTA; CDR2 reads FQGTGA. The CDR3 sequence is 16 residues long. In nucleotides, the CDR3 is TGTGCCAGCAGCTTATCTAGTCCACGGCCCACAGGTACGCAGTATTTT. Translated, it gives CASSLSSPRPTGTQYF.